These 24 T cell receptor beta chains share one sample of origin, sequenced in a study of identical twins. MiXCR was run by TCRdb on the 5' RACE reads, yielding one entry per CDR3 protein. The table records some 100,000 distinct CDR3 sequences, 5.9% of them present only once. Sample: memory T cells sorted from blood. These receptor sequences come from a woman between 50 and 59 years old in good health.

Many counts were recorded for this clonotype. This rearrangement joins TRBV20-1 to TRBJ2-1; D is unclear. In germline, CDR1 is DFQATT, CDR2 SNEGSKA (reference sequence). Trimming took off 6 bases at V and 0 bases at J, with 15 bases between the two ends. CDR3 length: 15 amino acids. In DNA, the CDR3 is TGCAGTGCCCGAGGTGGGCGGAGCTCCTACAATGAGCAGTTCTTC. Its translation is CSARGGRSSYNEQFF.

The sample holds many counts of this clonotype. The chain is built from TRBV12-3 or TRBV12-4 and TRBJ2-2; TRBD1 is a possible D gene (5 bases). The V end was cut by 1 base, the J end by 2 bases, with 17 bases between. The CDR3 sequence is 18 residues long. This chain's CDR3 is CASSLGERQQRNTGELFF. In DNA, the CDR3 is TGTGCCAGCAGTTTAGGGGAAAGACAGCAACGAAACACCGGGGAGCTGTTTTTT.

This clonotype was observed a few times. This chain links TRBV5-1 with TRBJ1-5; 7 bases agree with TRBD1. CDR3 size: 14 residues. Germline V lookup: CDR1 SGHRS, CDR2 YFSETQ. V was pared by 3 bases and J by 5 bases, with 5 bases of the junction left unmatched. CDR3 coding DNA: TGCGCCAGCAGCTCCCAGGGGGGCGATCAGCCCCAGCATTTT. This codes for CASSSQGGDQPQHF.

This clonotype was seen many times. The CDR3 region has the DNA TGTGCCAGCTCACCAGTAAGTCAGGGGAAGGCGCAGTACGTC. It encodes CASSPVSQGKAQYV. The chain carries TRBV18 and TRBJ2-7, with a weak D call TRBD1 (6 bases). CDR3 size: 14 residues. V was shortened by 2 bases and J by 9 bases, with 17 bases between the two germline ends. CDR1 KGHSH and CDR2 LQKENI come from the germline V gene.

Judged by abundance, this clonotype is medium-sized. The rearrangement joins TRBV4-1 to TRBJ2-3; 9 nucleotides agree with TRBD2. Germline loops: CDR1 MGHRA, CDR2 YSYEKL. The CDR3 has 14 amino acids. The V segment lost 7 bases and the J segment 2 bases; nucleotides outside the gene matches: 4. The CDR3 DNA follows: TGCGCCAGCAACCCTAGCGGGGTCACAGATACGCAGTATTTT. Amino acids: CASNPSGVTDTQYF.

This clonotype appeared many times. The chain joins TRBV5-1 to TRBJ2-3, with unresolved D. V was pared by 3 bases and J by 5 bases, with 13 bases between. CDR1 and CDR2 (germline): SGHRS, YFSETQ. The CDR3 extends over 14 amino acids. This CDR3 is CASSSRPHEDTQYF. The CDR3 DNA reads TGCGCCAGCAGCTCCCGGCCCCACGAAGATACGCAGTATTTT.

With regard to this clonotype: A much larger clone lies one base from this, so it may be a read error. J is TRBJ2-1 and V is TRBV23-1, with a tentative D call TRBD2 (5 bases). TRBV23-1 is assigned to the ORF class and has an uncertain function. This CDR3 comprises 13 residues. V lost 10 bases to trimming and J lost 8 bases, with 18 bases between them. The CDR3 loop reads CATAQILDYEQFF. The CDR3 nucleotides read TGCGCCACCGCTCAAATACTAGACTATGAGCAGTTCTTC.

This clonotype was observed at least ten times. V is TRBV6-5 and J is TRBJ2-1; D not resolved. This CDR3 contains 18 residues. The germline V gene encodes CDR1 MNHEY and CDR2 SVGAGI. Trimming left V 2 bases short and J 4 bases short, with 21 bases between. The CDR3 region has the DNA TGTGCCAGCAGTTACACAGAACCGGGCCTCCGGATTTACAATGAGCAGTTCTTC. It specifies CASSYTEPGLRIYNEQFF.

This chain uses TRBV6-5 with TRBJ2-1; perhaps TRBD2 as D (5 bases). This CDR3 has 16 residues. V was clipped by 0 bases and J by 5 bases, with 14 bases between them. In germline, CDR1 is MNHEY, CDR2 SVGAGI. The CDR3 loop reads CASSYSGGSGHNEQFF. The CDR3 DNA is TGTGCCAGCAGTTACTCAGGCGGGTCCGGCCACAATGAGCAGTTCTTC.

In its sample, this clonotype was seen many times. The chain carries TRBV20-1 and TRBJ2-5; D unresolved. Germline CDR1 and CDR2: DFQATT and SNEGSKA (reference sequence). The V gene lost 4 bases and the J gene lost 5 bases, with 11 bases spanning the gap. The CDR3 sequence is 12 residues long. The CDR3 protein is CSAIGFFETQYF. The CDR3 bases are TGCAGTGCTATAGGATTTTTTGAGACCCAGTACTTC.

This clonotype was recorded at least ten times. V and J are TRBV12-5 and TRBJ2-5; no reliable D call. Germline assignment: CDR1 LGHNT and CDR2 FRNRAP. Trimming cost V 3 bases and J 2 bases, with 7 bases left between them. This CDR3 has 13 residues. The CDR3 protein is CASGLRIQETQYF. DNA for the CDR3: TGTGCTAGTGGTTTACGGATTCAAGAGACCCAGTACTTC.

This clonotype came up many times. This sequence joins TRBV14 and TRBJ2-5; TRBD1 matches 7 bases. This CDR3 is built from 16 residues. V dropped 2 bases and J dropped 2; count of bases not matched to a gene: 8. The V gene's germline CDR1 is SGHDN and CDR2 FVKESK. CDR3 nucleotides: TGTGCCAGCAGCCAAAATGCAGGGGGAACTCAAGAGACCCAGTACTTC. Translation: CASSQNAGGTQETQYF.

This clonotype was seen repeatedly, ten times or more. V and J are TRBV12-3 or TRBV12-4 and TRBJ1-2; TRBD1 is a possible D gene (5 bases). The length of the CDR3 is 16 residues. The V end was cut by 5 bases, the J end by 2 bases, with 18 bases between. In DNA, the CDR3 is TGTGCCAGCAGTAATCAAGCGGGACGGCCAAACTATGGCTACACCTTC. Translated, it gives CASSNQAGRPNYGYTF.

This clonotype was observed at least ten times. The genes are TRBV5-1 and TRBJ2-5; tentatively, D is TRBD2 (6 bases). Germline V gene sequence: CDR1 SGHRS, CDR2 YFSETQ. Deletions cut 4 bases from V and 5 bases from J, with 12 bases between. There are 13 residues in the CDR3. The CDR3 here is CASSPGDWETQYF. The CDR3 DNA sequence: TGCGCCAGCAGCCCGGGGGATTGGGAGACCCAGTACTTC.

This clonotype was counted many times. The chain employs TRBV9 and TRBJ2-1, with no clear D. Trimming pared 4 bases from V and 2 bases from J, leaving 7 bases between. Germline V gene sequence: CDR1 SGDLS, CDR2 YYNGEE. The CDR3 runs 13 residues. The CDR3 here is CASSLSTYNEQFF. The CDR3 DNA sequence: TGTGCCAGCAGCCTTAGCACCTACAATGAGCAGTTCTTC.

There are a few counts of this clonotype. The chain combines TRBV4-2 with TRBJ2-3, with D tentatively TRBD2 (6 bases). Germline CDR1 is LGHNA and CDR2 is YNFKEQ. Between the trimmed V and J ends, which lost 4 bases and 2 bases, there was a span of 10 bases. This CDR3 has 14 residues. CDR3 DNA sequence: TGTGCCAGCAGCCGGGGCGGGACCACAGATACGCAGTATTTT. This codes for CASSRGGTTDTQYF.

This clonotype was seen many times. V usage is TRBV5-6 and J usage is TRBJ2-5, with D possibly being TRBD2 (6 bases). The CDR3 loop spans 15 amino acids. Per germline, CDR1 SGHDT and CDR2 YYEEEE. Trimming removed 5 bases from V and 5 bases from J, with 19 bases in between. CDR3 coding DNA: TGTGCCAGCAGTTTTATGGGACCGGGGAGGGAGACCCAGTACTTC. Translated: CASSFMGPGRETQYF. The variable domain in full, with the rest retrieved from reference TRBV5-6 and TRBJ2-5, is DAGVTQSPTHLIKTRGQQVTLRCSPKSGHDTVSWYQQALGQGPQFIFQYYEEEERQRGNFPDRFSGHQFPNYSSELNVNALLLGDSALYLCASSFMGPGRETQYFGPGTRLLVL.

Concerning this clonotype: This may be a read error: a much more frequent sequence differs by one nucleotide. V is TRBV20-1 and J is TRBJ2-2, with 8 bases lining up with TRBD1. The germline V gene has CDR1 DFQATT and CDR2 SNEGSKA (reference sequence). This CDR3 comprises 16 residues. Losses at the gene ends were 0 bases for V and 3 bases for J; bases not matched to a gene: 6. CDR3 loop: CSARDWAGGDTGELFF. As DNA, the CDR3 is TGCAGTGCTAGAGATTGGGCAGGGGGCGACACCGGGGAGCTGTTTTTT.

The CDR3 is CASEDRPGTEAFF. The CDR3 bases are TGTGCCAGTGAGGACAGGCCGGGCACTGAAGCTTTCTTT. The chain carries TRBV19 and TRBJ1-1; 7 nucleotides align to TRBD1. There are 13 residues in the CDR3. Per germline, CDR1 LNHDA and CDR2 SQIVND (reference sequence). J lost 4 bases, V lost 8 bases, and 7 bases had no gene match.

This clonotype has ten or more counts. CDR3 loop: CSARRTEAADFYEQYF. In DNA form, the CDR3 reads TGCAGTGCTAGACGAACCGAGGCGGCGGACTTCTACGAGCAGTACTTC. The rearrangement links TRBV20-1 to TRBJ2-7; possible D gene TRBD2, 5 bases. V gave up 2 bases and J gave up 3 bases, with 20 bases separating them. This CDR3 contains 16 residues. Per the germline V gene, CDR1 is DFQATT and CDR2 is SNEGSKA (reference sequence).

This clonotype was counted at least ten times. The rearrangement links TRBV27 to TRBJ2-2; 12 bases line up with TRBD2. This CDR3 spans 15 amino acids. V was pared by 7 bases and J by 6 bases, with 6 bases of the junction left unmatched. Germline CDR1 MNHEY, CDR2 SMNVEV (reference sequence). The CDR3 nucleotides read TGTGCCAGCAAGACTAGCGGGAGAAGGGCCGGGGAGCTGTTTTTT. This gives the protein CASKTSGRRAGELFF.

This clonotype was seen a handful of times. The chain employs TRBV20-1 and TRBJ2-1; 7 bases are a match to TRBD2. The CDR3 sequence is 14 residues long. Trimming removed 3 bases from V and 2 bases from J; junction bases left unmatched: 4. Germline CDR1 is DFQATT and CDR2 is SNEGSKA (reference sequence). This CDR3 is CSARLAGTYNEQFF. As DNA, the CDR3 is TGCAGTGCTAGGTTAGCGGGTACCTACAATGAGCAGTTCTTC.

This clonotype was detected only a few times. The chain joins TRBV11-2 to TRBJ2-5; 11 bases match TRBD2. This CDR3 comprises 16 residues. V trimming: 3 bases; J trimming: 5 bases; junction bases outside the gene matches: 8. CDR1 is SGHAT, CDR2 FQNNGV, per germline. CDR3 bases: TGTGCCAGCAGCTTGGGGAGTAGCGGGAGGGACGAGACCCAGTACTTC. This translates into CASSLGSSGRDETQYF.

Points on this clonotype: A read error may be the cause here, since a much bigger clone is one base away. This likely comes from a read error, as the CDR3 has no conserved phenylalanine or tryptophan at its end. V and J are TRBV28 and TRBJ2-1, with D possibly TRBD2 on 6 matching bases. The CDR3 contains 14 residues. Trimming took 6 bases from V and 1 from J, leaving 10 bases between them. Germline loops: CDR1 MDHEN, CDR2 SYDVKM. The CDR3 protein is CASSRDFSYNEQFL. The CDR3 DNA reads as TGTGCCAGCAGCCGGGACTTTTCCTACAATGAGCAGTTCCTC.